This TCR beta chain was recovered during a study of neurological immune-mediated disorders. Notes on the study in general: A possible signature appeared as one related-CDR3 cluster, in which phylogenetic grouping placed the repertoires of 18 of 34 multiple sclerosis patients.

Time point reported: longitudinal time-point 2. The authors made cDNA by 5'RACE with 10-nucleotide random UMIs. TCRdb redid the calling of the 5' RACE reads with MiXCR, one entry per CDR3 protein. The repertoire holds roughly 80,000 distinct CDR3 sequences, with approximately 6% as singletons. This clonotype was counted ten times or more. Its cognate antigen is unknown. Germline V gene data show CDR1 as LNHNV and CDR2 as YYDKDF (reference sequence). V was cut by 3 bases and J by 7 bases, with 19 bases left in between. This CDR3 has 16 amino acids. The sample consisted of PBMCs. The V gene is TRBV15, the J gene TRBJ2-1; maybe TRBD2 (5 bases). The clonotype originates from a woman aged 55 to 70 with multiple sclerosis. The CDR3, as DNA: TGTGCCACCAGCAGCGGGCGCCTAGCTCGGGATAATGAGCAGTTCTTC. It translates to CATSSGRLARDNEQFF.